The 16 T cell receptor beta chains in this list originate from one sample, sequenced in a study of blood T cell repertoires in COVID-19. The repertoire was sequenced with immunoSEQ multiplex PCR; TCRdb's copy has only in-frame clones and lacks some. This sample has 90,000 to 120,000 clones, with roughly nine tenths found just once. The sequencing sample was made of peripheral blood. These receptor sequences come from a man aged 55-75 years with acute or convalescent COVID-19.

This clone was recorded only once. The chain joins TRBV24-1 to TRBJ2-2; no clear D gene. The CDR3 is 15 amino acids. V gave up 2 bases and J gave up 1 base, with 7 bases separating them. In germline, CDR1 is KGHDR, CDR2 SFDVKD. Here the CDR3 DNA reads TGTGCCACCAGTGATTGGCAGGTGAACACCGGGGAGCTGTTTTTT. Translating gives CATSDWQVNTGELFF.

This clone has more than one count but fewer than ten. The chain is built from TRBV5-1 and TRBJ1-4, with TRBD1 matching over 7 bases. The CDR3 has 15 amino acids. V shed 0 bases and J 6 bases; nucleotides not matched to a gene: 5. Germline V CDR1 and CDR2: SGHRS, YFSETQ. The CDR3 sequence: CASSLDEGAYEKLFF. The CDR3 nucleotides are TGCGCCAGCAGCTTGGATGAGGGGGCCTATGAAAAACTGTTTTTT. Variable domain in full (rest from reference TRBV5-1 and TRBJ1-4): KAGVTQTPRYLIKTRGQQVTLSCSPISGHRSVSWYQQTPGQGLQFLFEYFSETQRNKGNFPGRFSGRQFSNSRSEMNVSTLELGDSALYLCASSLDEGAYEKLFFGSGTQLSVL.

The chain combines TRBV5-1 with TRBJ1-1; 8 nucleotides agree with TRBD1. The CDR3 is made up of 17 amino acids. CDR1 and CDR2 (germline): SGHRS, YFSETQ. V gave up 0 bases and J gave up 5 bases; unmatched junction bases: 12. For the CDR3, the DNA is TGCGCCAGCAGCTTGGGCAGGGGGCGAGGTCGAGAGACTGAAGCTTTCTTT. This translates into CASSLGRGRGRETEAFF.

This clone is a singleton in its sample. DNA for the CDR3: TGTGCCAGCAGCAAAAGTGTGACAGGTAGCTACGAGCAGTACGTC. Translation gives CASSKSVTGSYEQYV. This rearrangement joins TRBV21-1 to TRBJ2-7; the D call of TRBD1 is as the table states it, not checked on the DNA. TRBV21-1 is annotated as a pseudogene. The CDR3 has 15 residues.

Only one count was recorded for this clone. The chain uses TRBV5-1 and TRBJ1-3; D gene ambiguous. CDR3 size: 14 residues. V lost 0 bases to trimming and J lost 2 bases, with 6 bases between them. Germline V gene lookup returns CDR1 SGHRS and CDR2 YFSETQ. CDR3 sequence reads: CASSLVGAGNTIYF. In DNA, the CDR3 is TGCGCCAGCAGCTTGGTCGGTGCTGGAAACACCATATATTTT.

This rearrangement joins TRBV5-1 to TRBJ1-5, with TRBD1 identical over 9 bases. V shed 4 bases, J shed 4 bases, and the junction held 3 bases outside the gene matches. CDR1 is SGHRS and CDR2 is YFSETQ in the germline V gene. The CDR3 sequence is 14 residues long. CDR3 DNA: TGCGCCAGCAGCCCCGGGACAGGGAATCAGCCCCAGCATTTT. This encodes CASSPGTGNQPQHF.

The chain employs TRBV24-1 and TRBJ2-1; no clear D. Germline CDR1 is KGHDR and CDR2 is SFDVKD. The V end lost 1 base, the J end lost 7 bases, and 16 bases lay between the germline ends. This CDR3 comprises 16 residues. The chain's CDR3 is CATSDLLPPRPNEQFF. CDR3 bases: TGTGCCACCAGTGATTTACTCCCCCCCCGCCCTAATGAGCAGTTCTTC.

The chain couples TRBV18 to TRBJ2-3, with 8 bases that match TRBD1. In germline, CDR1 is KGHSH, CDR2 LQKENI. The CDR3 runs 14 residues. V gave up 3 bases and J gave up 3 bases; unmatched junction bases: 2. The DNA of the CDR3 is TGTGCCAGCTCACCCAGGGGGCCGACAGATACGCAGTATTTT. Its translation is CASSPRGPTDTQYF.

The rearrangement uses TRBV4-1 and TRBJ2-1; weak D call: TRBD1 (5 bases). Trimming pared 3 bases from V and 10 bases from J, leaving 10 bases between. CDR1 MGHRA and CDR2 YSYEKL come from the germline V gene. There are 12 residues in the CDR3. The DNA for the CDR3 is TGCGCCAGCAGCCAGGCAGCAGGGGAGCAGTTCTTC. It translates to CASSQAAGEQFF.

The rearrangement joins TRBV5-4 to TRBJ1-2, with D uncertain. Looked up from germline, CDR1 is SGHNT and CDR2 is YYREEE (reference sequence). V was clipped by 2 bases and J by 5 bases, with 13 bases between them. This CDR3 spans 14 amino acids. The chain's CDR3 is CASSFPQVNYGYTF. CDR3 in DNA: TGTGCCAGCAGCTTCCCTCAGGTTAATTATGGCTACACCTTC.

The DNA for the CDR3 is TGTGCCAGCAGCTTGACTAGCGGGAGTGAAGAGACCCAGTACTTC. The encoded protein is CASSLTSGSEETQYF. V gene TRBV5-4 combines with J gene TRBJ2-5; TRBD2 matches at 11 bases. Per the germline V gene, CDR1 is SGHNT and CDR2 is YYREEE (reference sequence). The CDR3 has 15 residues. The junction had 2 bases not matched to a gene; V was cut back by 1 base and J by 3 bases.

The rearrangement joins TRBV11-3 to TRBJ1-2; perhaps TRBD1 as D (6 bases). Germline V CDR1 and CDR2: SGHNT, YENEEA. CDR3 length: 15 residues. V gave up 0 bases and J gave up 0 bases, with 8 bases separating them. In nucleotides, the CDR3 is TGTGCCAGCAGCTTAGAGGCAGGGGCTAACTATGGCTACACCTTC. The encoded protein is CASSLEAGANYGYTF. Combining the CDR3 with reference TRBV11-3 and TRBJ1-2 gives the whole variable domain EAGVVQSPRYKIIEKKQPVAFWCNPISGHNTLYWYLQNLGQGPELLIRYENEEAVDDSQLPKDRFSAERLKGVDSTLKIQPAELGDSAVYLCASSLEAGANYGYTFGSGTRLTVV.

The J gene is TRBJ2-2, the V gene TRBV10-2; D might be TRBD2 (5 bases). Trimming took off 5 bases at V and 4 bases at J, with 14 bases between the two ends. Germline V CDR1 and CDR2: WSHSY, SAAADI. The CDR3 contains 15 residues. CDR3 residues: CASSNRAGVTGELFF. In DNA form, the CDR3 reads TGCGCCAGCAGTAACCGGGCGGGCGTCACCGGGGAGCTGTTTTTT.

J is TRBJ1-6 and V is TRBV28; TRBD1 matches 8 bases. The CDR3 is 14 residues long. The germline V gene has CDR1 MDHEN and CDR2 SYDVKM. With V trimmed by 7 bases and J by 7 bases, 6 bases remained unmatched. The CDR3 sequence: CASKRGQENSPLHF. The DNA of the CDR3 is TGTGCCAGCAAGCGGGGACAGGAGAATTCACCCCTCCACTTT.

The rearrangement links TRBV30 to TRBJ2-4; weak D call: TRBD1 (6 bases). Germline V gene data show CDR1 as GTSNPN and CDR2 as SVGIG (reference sequence). Trimming shortened V by 5 bases and J by 6 bases, and 14 bases separated the two germline ends. The CDR3 has 13 amino acids. CDR3 DNA sequence: TGTGCCTGGGCAGGGGTCCCGGGAAACATTCAGTACTTC. Translated: CAWAGVPGNIQYF.

V usage is TRBV2 and J usage is TRBJ1-1; 9 positions agree with TRBD1. The length of the CDR3 is 13 residues. Unmatched junction bases numbered 3, after V lost 6 bases and J lost 4 bases. Germline-derived CDR1 and CDR2 are SNHLY and FYNNEI. The CDR3 is CASRGTGSTEAFF. The CDR3, as DNA: TGTGCCAGCAGAGGGACAGGGTCCACTGAAGCTTTCTTT.